These 8 T cell receptor beta chains were all obtained from the same sample, sequenced in a study of spatial heterogeneity in lung cancer. Overall study results and limits: Tumoral mutation counts were tracked by counts of expanded intratumoral alpha and beta TCRs.

TCRdb independently ran MiXCR on the 5' RACE reads; one entry per CDR3 protein. Among about 4,500 distinct CDR3 sequences listed, less than 8.5% were seen once. For these TCRs, the target antigens are not known. Time point in this sample: sample taken at primary tumor resection. Source: lung tumor tissue, taken at surgery. These receptors were taken from a male donor with early-stage non-small cell lung cancer.

This clonotype is termed medium-sized. The chain carries TRBV5-1 and TRBJ1-2; D is perhaps TRBD1 (6 bases). V was cut by 0 bases and J by 10 bases, with 13 bases left in between. The CDR3 is 13 residues long. The germline V gene encodes CDR1 SGHRS and CDR2 YFSETQ. The CDR3 DNA reads TGCGCCAGCAGCTTGGTTCCGGGGGCGGACTACACCTTC. Translation: CASSLVPGADYTF.

This clonotype is categorized as medium-sized (0.01 to 0.1%). This chain connects TRBV7-3 to TRBJ2-2; tentative D call: TRBD1 (6 bases). From germline, CDR1 is SGHTA and CDR2 FQGTGA. The ends were cut back, 1 base at V and 8 bases at J, with 14 bases in the middle. The CDR3 spans 15 residues. This CDR3 is CASSLRARGEGELFF. CDR3 bases: TGTGCCAGCAGCTTAAGGGCCAGGGGCGAGGGGGAGCTGTTTTTT.

This clonotype was seen ten or more times. The gene calls are TRBV19 and TRBJ2-3, with 9 bases matching TRBD2. V dropped 6 bases and J dropped 5; count of bases not matched to a gene: 9. Germline CDR1 LNHDA, CDR2 SQIVND (reference sequence). This CDR3 region has 15 residues. This chain's CDR3 is CASSELAGLVDTQYF. The CDR3 DNA follows: TGTGCCAGTAGCGAGCTAGCGGGGTTGGTAGATACGCAGTATTTT.

In this sample, this clonotype turned up many times. This chain joins TRBV28 and TRBJ1-1; TRBD1 might be the D (5 bases). CDR3 length: 13 amino acids. Germline values: CDR1 MDHEN, CDR2 SYDVKM. V lost 5 bases to trimming and J lost 1 base, with 8 bases between them. The CDR3 DNA sequence: TGTGCCAGCAGTGGGGGGGGGAACACTGAAGCTTTCTTT. It translates to CASSGGGNTEAFF.

Ten or more counts support this clonotype. This chain connects TRBV7-2 to TRBJ1-4; 8 positions agree with TRBD1. The CDR3 runs to 15 residues. The V and J ends lost 5 bases and 8 bases, in that order; junction bases with no gene match: 10. Germline-derived CDR1 and CDR2 are SGHTA and FQGNSA. The CDR3 loop is CASSANQGAGEKLFF. The CDR3 bases are TGTGCCAGCAGCGCTAACCAGGGGGCCGGGGAAAAACTGTTTTTT.

By sample share, this clonotype is medium-sized. The J gene is TRBJ2-1, the V gene TRBV6-6; 8 nucleotides agree with TRBD2. Germline assignment: CDR1 MNHNY and CDR2 SVGAGI (reference sequence). The V segment lost 5 bases and the J segment 3 bases; nucleotides outside the gene matches: 9. The CDR3 sequence is 16 residues long. The CDR3 coding sequence is TGTGCCAGCAGTCCGAGGAGCGGGGGTTTCTACAATGAGCAGTTCTTC. It yields the protein CASSPRSGGFYNEQFF.

This clonotype was observed at least ten times. The rearrangement joins TRBV7-9 to TRBJ2-5; no firm D call. Per germline, CDR1 SEHNR and CDR2 FQNEAQ (reference sequence). V shed 0 bases and J shed 2 bases, with 10 bases lying between them. The CDR3 runs 15 residues. The CDR3 reads CASSLAPAEQETQYF. The CDR3 DNA sequence: TGTGCCAGCAGCTTAGCGCCGGCAGAGCAAGAGACCCAGTACTTC.

Sample share makes this clonotype medium-sized. The chain joins TRBV6-5 to TRBJ2-1; D unresolved. V was cut by 0 bases and J by 6 bases, with 27 bases left in between. Germline assignment: CDR1 MNHEY and CDR2 SVGAGI. This CDR3 contains 20 residues. CDR3 DNA: TGTGCCAGCAGTTACTCCGTTGCGGCGTGGGATCTTCAGGATGTCAATGAGCAGTTCTTC. Amino acids: CASSYSVAAWDLQDVNEQFF.